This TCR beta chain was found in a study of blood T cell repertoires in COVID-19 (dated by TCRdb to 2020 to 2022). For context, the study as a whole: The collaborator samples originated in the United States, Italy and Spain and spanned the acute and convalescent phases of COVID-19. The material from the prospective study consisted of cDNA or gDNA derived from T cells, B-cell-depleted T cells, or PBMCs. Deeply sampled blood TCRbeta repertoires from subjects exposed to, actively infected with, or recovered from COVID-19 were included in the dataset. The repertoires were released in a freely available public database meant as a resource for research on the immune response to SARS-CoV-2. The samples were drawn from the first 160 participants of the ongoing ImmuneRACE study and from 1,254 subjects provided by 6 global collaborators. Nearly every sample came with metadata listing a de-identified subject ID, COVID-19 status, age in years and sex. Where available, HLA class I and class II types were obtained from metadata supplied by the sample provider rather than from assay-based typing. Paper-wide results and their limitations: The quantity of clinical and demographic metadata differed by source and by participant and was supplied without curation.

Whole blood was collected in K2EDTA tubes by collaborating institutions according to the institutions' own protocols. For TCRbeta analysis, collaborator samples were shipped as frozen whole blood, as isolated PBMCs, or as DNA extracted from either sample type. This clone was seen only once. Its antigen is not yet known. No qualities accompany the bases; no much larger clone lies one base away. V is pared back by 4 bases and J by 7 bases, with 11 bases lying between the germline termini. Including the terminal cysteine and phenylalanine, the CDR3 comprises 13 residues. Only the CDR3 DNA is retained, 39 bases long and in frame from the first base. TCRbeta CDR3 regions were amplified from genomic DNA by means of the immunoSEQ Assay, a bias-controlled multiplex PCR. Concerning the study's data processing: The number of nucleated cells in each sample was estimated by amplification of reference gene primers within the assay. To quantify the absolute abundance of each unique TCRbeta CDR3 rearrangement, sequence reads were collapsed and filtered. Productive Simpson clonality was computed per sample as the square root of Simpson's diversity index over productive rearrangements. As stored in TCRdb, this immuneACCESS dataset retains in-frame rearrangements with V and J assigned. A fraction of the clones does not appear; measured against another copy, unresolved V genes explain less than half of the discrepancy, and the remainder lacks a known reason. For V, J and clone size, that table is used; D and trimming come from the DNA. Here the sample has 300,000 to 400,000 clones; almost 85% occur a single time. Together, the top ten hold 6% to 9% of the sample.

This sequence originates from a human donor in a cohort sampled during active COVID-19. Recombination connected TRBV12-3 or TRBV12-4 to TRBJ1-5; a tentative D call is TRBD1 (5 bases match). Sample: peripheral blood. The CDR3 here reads CASSYQGGQPQHF. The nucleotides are TGTGCCAGCAGTTATCAGGGAGGGCAGCCCCAGCATTTT.